The T cell receptor (beta chain) under discussion was sequenced for a study of blood T cell repertoires in COVID-19 (dated by TCRdb to the early 2020s). With respect to the entire study: Collaborator samples came from the United States, Italy and Spain and covered acute and convalescent phases of COVID-19. The material from the prospective study consisted of cDNA or gDNA derived from T cells, B-cell-depleted T cells, or PBMCs. Subjects who had been exposed to COVID-19, were actively infected with it, or had recovered from it provided the deeply sampled blood TCRbeta repertoires that made up the dataset. The repertoires were made available in a free public database intended to serve as a resource for research on the immune response to SARS-CoV-2. Samples came from the ongoing ImmuneRACE study (first 160 participants) plus 1,254 subjects from 6 global collaborators. The sample metadata nearly always contained a de-identified subject ID, COVID-19 status, age in years and sex. Where available, HLA class I and class II types were taken from metadata supplied by the sample provider and were not determined by assay-based typing. Results and caveats for the whole study, not just this receptor: How much clinical and demographic metadata was included differed by source and by participant, and the metadata was provided uncurated.

As for this clone: There is no known antigen for this receptor. One base away there is no much larger clone; base qualities are not given.

TCRbeta CDR3 regions were amplified from genomic DNA by means of the immunoSEQ Assay, a bias-controlled multiplex PCR. The paper's data handling went like this. Within the assay, amplification of reference gene primers was used to estimate how many nucleated cells each sample contained. To quantify the absolute abundance of each unique TCRbeta CDR3 rearrangement, sequence reads were collapsed and filtered. For each sample, productive Simpson clonality was calculated as the square root of Simpson's diversity index over productive rearrangements. The table was pulled from immuneACCESS by TCRdb, which kept in-frame rearrangements only. Such tables lose some clones; where checked, under half of the loss comes from unresolved V genes, and the rest has no known cause. V, J and clone size derive from that table, while D and trimming were established from the DNA sequence. Counted in this sample were 60,000 to 85,000 clones; about 84% of them appeared once. Of the sample, 15% to 18% falls within the top ten clones.

Each collaborating institution followed its own protocols to collect whole blood in K2EDTA tubes. Collaborator samples were shipped for TCRbeta analysis as frozen whole blood, isolated PBMCs, or DNA extracted from either sample type. After removal of 5 bases from V and 8 bases from J, the junction retains 3 bases not matched to a gene. The germline V gene (reference sequence) yields LNHNV for CDR1 and YYDKDF for CDR2. The CDR3 starts with the cysteine, ends with the phenylalanine, and has 14 residues. Solely the CDR3 DNA is kept, with 42 bases framed from the first base. The specimen was peripheral blood. This clonotype was sampled from a human donor in a cohort sampled during active COVID-19. Recombination joined TRBV15 with TRBJ2-1, and TRBD2 aligns with 13 junction nucleotides. The CDR3 protein: CATSGGTSGDEQFF. The DNA sequence reads TGTGCCACCAGCGGCGGGACTAGCGGGGATGAGCAGTTCTTC.